This passage covers 7 T cell receptor beta chains from one sample sequenced in a study of blood T cells in healthy people across ages. A J-beta primer mix and a sample-barcoded 5' primer were used in a second PCR of roughly 6 to 11 cycles. TCRdb reprocessed the 5' RACE reads via MiXCR and lists one record per CDR3 protein. The repertoire includes about 1,400,000 distinct CDR3 sequences, 42% of them detected once, and under 8% sits in the top ten. The sequenced material came from blood. These receptors were collected from a woman aged 18-29 years in good health.

The chain uses TRBV3-1 and TRBJ2-3; TRBD2 agrees at 7 bases. V lost 1 base and J lost 4; bases outside the gene matches: 11. The V gene's germline CDR1 is LGHDT and CDR2 YNNKEL (reference sequence). The length of the CDR3 is 17 residues. CDR3 protein: CASSQVTGGRVADTQYF. In DNA, the CDR3 is TGTGCCAGCAGCCAAGTGACGGGAGGCCGGGTTGCAGATACGCAGTATTTT.

The chain carries TRBV20-1 and TRBJ2-3; possibly TRBD2 for D (6 bases). Trimming cost V 2 bases and J 4 bases, with 16 bases left between them. The V gene's germline CDR1 is DFQATT and CDR2 SNEGSKA (reference sequence). This CDR3 spans 15 amino acids. CDR3 in DNA: TGCAGTGCTAGAAAACTTACCGGGGGTCCAGATACGCAGTATTTT. Protein sequence: CSARKLTGGPDTQYF.

CDR3 region: CASSLVAAPYTGELFF. The CDR3 DNA is TGTGCCAGCAGTTTAGTAGCGGCCCCTTACACCGGGGAGCTGTTTTTT. This chain links TRBV27 with TRBJ2-2; D possibly corresponds to TRBD2 (6 bases). The CDR3 loop spans 16 amino acids. Per germline, CDR1 MNHEY and CDR2 SMNVEV (reference sequence). Trimming removed 2 bases from V and 3 bases from J, with 13 bases in between.

The chain uses TRBV12-3 or TRBV12-4 and TRBJ1-1; 7 nucleotides agree with TRBD1. CDR3 size: 12 residues. After removal of 5 bases from V and 5 bases from J, the junction contained 2 bases not matched to a gene. CDR3 DNA: TGTGCCAGCAGTAAGACAGGGACTGAAGCTTTCTTT. Amino acid sequence: CASSKTGTEAFF.

This rearrangement joins TRBV5-1 to TRBJ2-3; possible D gene TRBD1, 6 bases. Germline V gene data show CDR1 as SGHRS and CDR2 as YFSETQ. CDR3 length: 19 residues. V was trimmed by 1 base and J by 6 bases, leaving 27 bases between them. Here the CDR3 reads CASSLFLNPIDRFRDTQYF. As DNA, the CDR3 is TGCGCCAGCAGCTTGTTTCTCAACCCGATCGACAGGTTCCGGGATACGCAGTATTTT. Full variable domain (rest looked up from reference TRBV5-1 and TRBJ2-3): KAGVTQTPRYLIKTRGQQVTLSCSPISGHRSVSWYQQTPGQGLQFLFEYFSETQRNKGNFPGRFSGRQFSNSRSEMNVSTLELGDSALYLCASSLFLNPIDRFRDTQYFGPGTRLTVL.

This clonotype was seen a few times. The chain has TRBV5-1 and TRBJ2-1; a possible D gene is TRBD2 (5 bases). Trimming cost V 0 bases and J 7 bases, with 11 bases left between them. There are 14 residues in the CDR3. Germline lookup yields CDR1 SGHRS and CDR2 YFSETQ. This CDR3 reads CASSLGQEANEQFF. The CDR3 DNA follows: TGCGCCAGCAGCTTGGGGCAGGAGGCGAATGAGCAGTTCTTC.

The chain carries TRBV28 and TRBJ1-6; D is possibly TRBD1 (5 bases). The CDR3 sequence is 14 residues long. Trimming cost V 5 bases and J 10 bases, with 15 bases left between them. Per germline, CDR1 MDHEN and CDR2 SYDVKM. CDR3 amino acids: CASSTRGGHSPLHF. DNA for the CDR3: TGTGCCAGCAGTACCCGTGGGGGTCACTCACCCCTCCACTTT.